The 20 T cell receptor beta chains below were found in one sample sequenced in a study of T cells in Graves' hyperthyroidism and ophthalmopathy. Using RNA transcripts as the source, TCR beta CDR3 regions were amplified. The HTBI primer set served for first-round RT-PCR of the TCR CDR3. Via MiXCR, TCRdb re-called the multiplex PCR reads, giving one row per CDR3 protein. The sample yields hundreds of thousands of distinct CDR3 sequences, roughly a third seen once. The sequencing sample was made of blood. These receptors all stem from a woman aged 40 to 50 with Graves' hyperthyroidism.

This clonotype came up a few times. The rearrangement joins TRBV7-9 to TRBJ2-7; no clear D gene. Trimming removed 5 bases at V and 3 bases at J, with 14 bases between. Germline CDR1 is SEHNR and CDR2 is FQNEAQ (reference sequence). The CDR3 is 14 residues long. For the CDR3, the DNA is TGTGCCAGCAGCCCGACACCTCCTCGCTACGAGCAGTACTTC. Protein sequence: CASSPTPPRYEQYF.

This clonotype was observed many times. This CDR3 reads CASSLGQGARDRRAFF. In DNA form, the CDR3 reads TGTGCCAGCAGCTTGGGACAGGGGGCGAGAGATAGGAGAGCTTTCTTT. This rearrangement joins TRBV7-9 to TRBJ1-1, with TRBD1 matching 12 bases. Germline trimming cut 3 bases from V and 10 bases from J; bases unmatched to any gene: 12. The CDR3 length is 16 residues. Germline CDR1 is SEHNR and CDR2 is FQNEAQ (reference sequence). Combining the CDR3 with reference TRBV7-9 and TRBJ1-1 gives the whole variable domain DTGVSQNPRHKITKRGQNVTFRCDPISEHNRLYWYRQTLGQGPEFLTYFQNEAQLEKSRLLSDRFSAERPKGSFSTLEIQRTEQGDSAMYLCASSLGQGARDRRAFFGQGTRLTVV.

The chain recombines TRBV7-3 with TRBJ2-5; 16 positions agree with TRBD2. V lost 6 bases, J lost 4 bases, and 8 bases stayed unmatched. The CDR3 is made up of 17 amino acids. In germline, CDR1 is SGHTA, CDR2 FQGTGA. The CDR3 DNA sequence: TGTGCCAGCAGTTCGGGACTAGCGGGAGGGCCTGGAGAGACCCAGTACTTC. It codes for CASSSGLAGGPGETQYF.

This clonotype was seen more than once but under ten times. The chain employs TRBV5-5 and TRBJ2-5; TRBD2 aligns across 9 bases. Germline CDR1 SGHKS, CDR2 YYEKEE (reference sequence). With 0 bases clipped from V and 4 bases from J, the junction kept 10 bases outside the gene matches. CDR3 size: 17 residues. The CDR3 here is CASSLALLAGSGETQYF. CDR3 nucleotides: TGTGCCAGCAGCTTGGCCTTGCTAGCGGGATCGGGAGAGACCCAGTACTTC. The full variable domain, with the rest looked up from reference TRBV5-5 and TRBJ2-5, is DAGVTQSPTHLIKTRGQQVTLRCSPISGHKSVSWYQQVLGQGPQFIFQYYEKEERGRGNFPDRFSARQFPNYSSELNVNALLLGDSALYLCASSLALLAGSGETQYFGPGTRLLVL.

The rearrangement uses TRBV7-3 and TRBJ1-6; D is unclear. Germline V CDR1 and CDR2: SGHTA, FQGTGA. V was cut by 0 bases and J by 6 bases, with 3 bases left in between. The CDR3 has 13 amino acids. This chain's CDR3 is CASSLTSNSPLHF. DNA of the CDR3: TGTGCCAGCAGCTTAACGAGTAATTCACCCCTCCACTTT.

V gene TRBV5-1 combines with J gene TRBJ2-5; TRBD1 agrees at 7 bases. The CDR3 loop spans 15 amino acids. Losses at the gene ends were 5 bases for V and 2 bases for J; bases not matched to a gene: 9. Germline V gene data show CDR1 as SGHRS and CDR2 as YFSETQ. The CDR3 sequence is CASSRRQGRQETQYF. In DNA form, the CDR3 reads TGCGCCAGCAGTCGGAGACAGGGTAGACAAGAGACCCAGTACTTC.

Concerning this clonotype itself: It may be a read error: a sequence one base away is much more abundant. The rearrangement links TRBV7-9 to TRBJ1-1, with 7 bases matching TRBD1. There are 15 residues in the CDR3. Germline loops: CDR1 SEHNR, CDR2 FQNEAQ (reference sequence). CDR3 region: CTSSLITGVNTEAFF. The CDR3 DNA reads TGTACCAGCAGCCTCATCACAGGGGTGAACACTGAAGCTTTCTTT.

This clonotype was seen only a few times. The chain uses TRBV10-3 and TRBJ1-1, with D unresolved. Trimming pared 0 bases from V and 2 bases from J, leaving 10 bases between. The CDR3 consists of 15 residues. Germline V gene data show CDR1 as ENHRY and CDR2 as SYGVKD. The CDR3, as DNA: TGTGCCATCAGTGAGTCGAGAGCGGAAAACACTGAAGCTTTCTTT. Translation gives CAISESRAENTEAFF.

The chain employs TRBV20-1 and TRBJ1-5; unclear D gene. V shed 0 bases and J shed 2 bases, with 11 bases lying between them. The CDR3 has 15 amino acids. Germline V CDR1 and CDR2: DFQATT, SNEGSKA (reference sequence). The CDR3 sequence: CSARDHPERNQPQHF. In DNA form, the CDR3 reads TGCAGTGCTAGAGATCACCCTGAGCGCAATCAGCCCCAGCATTTT.

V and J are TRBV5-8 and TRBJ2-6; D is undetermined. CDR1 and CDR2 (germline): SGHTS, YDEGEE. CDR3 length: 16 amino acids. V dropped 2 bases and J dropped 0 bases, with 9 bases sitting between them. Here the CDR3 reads CASSLQRTSGANVLTF. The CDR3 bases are TGTGCCAGCAGCTTACAGAGAACCTCTGGGGCCAACGTCCTGACTTTC.

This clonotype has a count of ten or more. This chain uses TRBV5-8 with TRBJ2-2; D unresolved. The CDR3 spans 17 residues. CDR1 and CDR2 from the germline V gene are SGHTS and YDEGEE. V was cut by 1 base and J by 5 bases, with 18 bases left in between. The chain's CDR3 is CASSLLRLNGGTGELFF. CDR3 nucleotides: TGTGCCAGCAGCTTGCTCAGACTCAACGGCGGAACCGGGGAGCTGTTTTTT.

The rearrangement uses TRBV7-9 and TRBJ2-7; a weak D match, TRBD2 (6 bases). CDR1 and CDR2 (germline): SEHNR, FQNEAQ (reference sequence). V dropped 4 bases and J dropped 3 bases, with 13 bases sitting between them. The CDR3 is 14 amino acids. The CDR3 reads CASSSEGGGYEQYF. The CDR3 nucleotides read TGTGCCAGCAGCTCGGAGGGCGGAGGCTACGAGCAGTACTTC.

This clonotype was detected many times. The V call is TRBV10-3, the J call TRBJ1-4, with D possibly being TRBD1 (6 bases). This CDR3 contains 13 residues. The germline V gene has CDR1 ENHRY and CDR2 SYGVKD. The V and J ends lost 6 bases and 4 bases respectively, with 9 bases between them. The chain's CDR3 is CAIRRGLNEKLFF. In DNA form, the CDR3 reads TGTGCCATCAGGCGGGGGCTTAATGAAAAACTGTTTTTT.

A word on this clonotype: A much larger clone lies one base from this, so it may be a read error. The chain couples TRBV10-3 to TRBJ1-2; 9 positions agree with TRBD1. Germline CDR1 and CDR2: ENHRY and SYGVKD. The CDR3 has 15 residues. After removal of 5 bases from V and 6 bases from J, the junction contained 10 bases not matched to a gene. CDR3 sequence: CAISPHGTGKDGYTF. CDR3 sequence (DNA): TGTGCCATCAGTCCCCATGGGACAGGGAAAGATGGCTACACCTTC.

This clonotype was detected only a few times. The CDR3 DNA follows: TGTGCCAGCAGTTATCCCCCGACAGGGAGCAATCAGCCCCAGCATTTT. This sequence encodes CASSYPPTGSNQPQHF. The V gene is TRBV5-6, the J gene TRBJ1-5; TRBD1 agrees at 7 bases. V lost 5 bases to trimming and J lost 1 base; unmatched junction nucleotides: 9. The CDR3 extends over 16 amino acids. Germline V gene sequence: CDR1 SGHDT, CDR2 YYEEEE.

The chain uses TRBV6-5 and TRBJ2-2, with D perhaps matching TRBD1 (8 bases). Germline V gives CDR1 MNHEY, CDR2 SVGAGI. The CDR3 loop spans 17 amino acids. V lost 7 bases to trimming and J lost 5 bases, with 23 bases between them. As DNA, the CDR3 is TGTGCCAGCATTACAGGGGGGGTAGCGGGTCCGACCGGGGAGCTGTTTTTT. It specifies CASITGGVAGPTGELFF.

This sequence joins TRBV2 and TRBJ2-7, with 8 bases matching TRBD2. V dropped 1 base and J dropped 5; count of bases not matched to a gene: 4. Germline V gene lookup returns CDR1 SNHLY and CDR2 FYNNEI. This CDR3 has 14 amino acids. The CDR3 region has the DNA TGTGCCAGCAGTGAAGTTCGGACTAGCAACGAGCAGTACTTC. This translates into CASSEVRTSNEQYF.

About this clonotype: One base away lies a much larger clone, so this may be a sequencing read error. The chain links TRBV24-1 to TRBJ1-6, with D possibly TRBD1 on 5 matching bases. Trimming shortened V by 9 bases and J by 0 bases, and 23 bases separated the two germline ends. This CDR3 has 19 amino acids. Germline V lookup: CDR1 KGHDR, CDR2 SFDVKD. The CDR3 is CATPTQDNGASSYNSPLHF. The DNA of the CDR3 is TGTGCCACCCCAACTCAGGACAATGGAGCGAGCTCCTATAATTCACCCCTCCACTTT.

The DNA for the CDR3 is TGCAGTGCTAGTGGCCAGGGGGCCATCACCGGGGGACTCGCCGGTTACTTGCCCCAGCATTTT. Amino acids: CSASGQGAITGGLAGYLPQHF. The chain employs TRBV20-1 and TRBJ1-5, with 8 bases aligning to TRBD1. V lost 3 bases to trimming and J lost 9 bases; unmatched junction nucleotides: 31. The CDR3 consists of 21 residues. CDR1 and CDR2 from the germline V gene are DFQATT and SNEGSKA (reference sequence).

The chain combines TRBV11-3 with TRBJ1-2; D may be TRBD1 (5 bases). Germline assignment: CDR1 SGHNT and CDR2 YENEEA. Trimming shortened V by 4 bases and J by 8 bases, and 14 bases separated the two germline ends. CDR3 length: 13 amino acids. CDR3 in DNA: TGTGCCAGCAGCTCCAGGGTTGGTGGCGGCTACACCTTC. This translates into CASSSRVGGGYTF.